This TCR beta chain was documented in a study of cytomegalovirus exposure and HLA in healthy donors. Each donor's status was that of a healthy bone marrow donor. The germline V gene encodes CDR1 MNHEY and CDR2 SVGAGI. J lost 1 base, V lost 0 bases, and 2 bases had no gene match. This CDR3 is built from 15 residues. Study-wide findings and caveats: Many donors shared some public TCRs, even though most TCR sequences were rare. The study carried out a later analysis of TCR beta sequences. It associated some 17,000 of them with specific HLA alleles at a false discovery rate of 0.05. Researchers catalogued under 200 TCR beta chains as cytomegalovirus-associated.

A note on this clone: Its antigen is as yet unknown.

Primers included in the PCR were 60 Vbeta and 13 Jbeta primers. Some clones are missing from TCRdb's copy, which holds only in-frame ones; the method was immunoSEQ multiplex PCR. Of under 30,000 clones listed, roughly 79% are singletons. The chain employs TRBV6-5 and TRBJ1-1; 7 bases map to TRBD1. The origin of this receptor is a male donor in good health and CMV-seronegative. The specimen was PBMCs. CDR3: CASSYSGQQNTEAFF. The CDR3 bases are TGTGCCAGCAGTTACTCGGGACAGCAGAACACTGAAGCTTTCTTT.